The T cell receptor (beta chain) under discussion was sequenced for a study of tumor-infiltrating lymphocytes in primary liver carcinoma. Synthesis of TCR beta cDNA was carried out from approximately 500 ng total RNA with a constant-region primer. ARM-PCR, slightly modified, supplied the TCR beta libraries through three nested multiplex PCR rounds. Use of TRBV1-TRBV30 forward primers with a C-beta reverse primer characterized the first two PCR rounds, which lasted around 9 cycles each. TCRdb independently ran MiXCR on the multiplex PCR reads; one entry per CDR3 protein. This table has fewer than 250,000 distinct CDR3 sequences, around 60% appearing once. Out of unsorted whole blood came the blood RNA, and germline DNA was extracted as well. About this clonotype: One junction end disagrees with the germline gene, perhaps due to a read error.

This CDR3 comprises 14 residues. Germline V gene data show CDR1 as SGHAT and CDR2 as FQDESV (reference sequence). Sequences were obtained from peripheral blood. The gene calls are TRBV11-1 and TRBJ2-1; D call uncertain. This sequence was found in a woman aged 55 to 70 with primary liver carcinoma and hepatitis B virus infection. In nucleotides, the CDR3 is TGTACCAGTAGCCCCGGGCAGTCCTACAATGAGCAGTTCTTC. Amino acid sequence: CTSSPGQSYNEQFF.